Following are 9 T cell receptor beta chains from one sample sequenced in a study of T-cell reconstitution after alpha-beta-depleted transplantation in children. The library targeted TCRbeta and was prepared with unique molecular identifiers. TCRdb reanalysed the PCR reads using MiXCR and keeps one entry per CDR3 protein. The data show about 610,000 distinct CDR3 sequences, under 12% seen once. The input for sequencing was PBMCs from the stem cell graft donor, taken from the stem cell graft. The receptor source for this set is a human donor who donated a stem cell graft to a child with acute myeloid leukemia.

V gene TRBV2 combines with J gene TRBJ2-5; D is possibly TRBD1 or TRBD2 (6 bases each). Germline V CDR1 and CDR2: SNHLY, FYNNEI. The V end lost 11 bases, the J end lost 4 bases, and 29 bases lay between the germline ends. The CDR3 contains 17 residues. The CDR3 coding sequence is TGTGCCTTCTTTTCACATTGGACAGCGGGCCCCAGAGAGACCCAGTACTTC. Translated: CAFFSHWTAGPRETQYF.

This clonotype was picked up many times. CDR3 in DNA: TGTGCCAGCAGCCCCCTCGGCGGGGAACAAGCTTTCTTT. It translates to CASSPLGGEQAFF. V gene TRBV16 combines with J gene TRBJ1-1; no clear D gene. The V gene's germline CDR1 is KGHSY and CDR2 FQNENV. This CDR3 is built from 13 residues. The V and J ends lost 4 bases and 9 bases respectively, with 15 bases between them.

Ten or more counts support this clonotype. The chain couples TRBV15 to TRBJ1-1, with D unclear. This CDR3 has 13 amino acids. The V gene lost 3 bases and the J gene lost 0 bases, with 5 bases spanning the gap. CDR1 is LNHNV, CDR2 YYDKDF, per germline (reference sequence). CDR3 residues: CATSRGLNTEAFF. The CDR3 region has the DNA TGTGCCACCAGCAGGGGGTTGAACACTGAAGCTTTCTTT.

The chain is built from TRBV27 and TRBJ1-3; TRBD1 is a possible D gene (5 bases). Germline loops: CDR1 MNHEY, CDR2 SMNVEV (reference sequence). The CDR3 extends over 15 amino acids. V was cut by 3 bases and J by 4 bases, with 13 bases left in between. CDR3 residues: CASSLQGVAGNTIYF. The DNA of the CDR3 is TGTGCCAGCAGTTTGCAGGGCGTTGCAGGAAACACCATATATTTT.

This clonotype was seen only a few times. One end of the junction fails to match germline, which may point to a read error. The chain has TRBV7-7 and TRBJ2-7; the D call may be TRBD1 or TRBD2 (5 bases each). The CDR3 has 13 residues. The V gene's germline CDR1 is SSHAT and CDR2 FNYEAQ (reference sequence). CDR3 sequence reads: CASSLRDGGEQYF. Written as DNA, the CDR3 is TGTGCTAGCAGCTTACGGGACGGCGGCGAGCAGTACTTC.

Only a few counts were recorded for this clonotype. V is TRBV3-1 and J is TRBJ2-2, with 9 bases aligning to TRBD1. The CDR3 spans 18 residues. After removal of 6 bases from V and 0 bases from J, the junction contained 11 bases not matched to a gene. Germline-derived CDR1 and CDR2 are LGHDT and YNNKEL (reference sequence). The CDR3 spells CASSVRTGGESNTGELFF. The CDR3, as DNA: TGTGCCAGCAGTGTTAGAACAGGGGGCGAATCGAACACCGGGGAGCTGTTTTTT. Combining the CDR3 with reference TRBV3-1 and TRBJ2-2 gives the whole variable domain DTAVSQTPKYLVTQMGNDKSIKCEQNLGHDTMYWYKQDSKKFLKIMFSYNNKELIINETVPNRFSPKSPDKAHLNLHINSLELGDSAVYFCASSVRTGGESNTGELFFGEGSRLTVL.

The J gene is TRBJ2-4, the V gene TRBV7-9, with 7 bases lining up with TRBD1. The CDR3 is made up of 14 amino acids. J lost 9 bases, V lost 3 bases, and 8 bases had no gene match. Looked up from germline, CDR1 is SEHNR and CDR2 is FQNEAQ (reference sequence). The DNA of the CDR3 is TGTGCCAGCAGCTTCGACAGGGATGGAGGCATTCAGTACTTC. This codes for CASSFDRDGGIQYF.

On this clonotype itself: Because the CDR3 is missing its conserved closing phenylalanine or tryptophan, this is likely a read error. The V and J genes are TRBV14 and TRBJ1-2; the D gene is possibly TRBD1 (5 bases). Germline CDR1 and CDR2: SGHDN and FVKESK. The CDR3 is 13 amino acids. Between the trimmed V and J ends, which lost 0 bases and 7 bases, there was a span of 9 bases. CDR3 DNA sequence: TGTGCCAGCAGCCAAGAATTGGGGGGTGGCTACACCTCC. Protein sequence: CASSQELGGGYTS.

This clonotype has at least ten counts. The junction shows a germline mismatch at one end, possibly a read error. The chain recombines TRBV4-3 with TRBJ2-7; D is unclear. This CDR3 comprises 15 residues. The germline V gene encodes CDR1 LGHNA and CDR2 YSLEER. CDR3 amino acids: CASSQVHNSPYEQYF. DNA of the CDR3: TGCGCCAGCAGCCAAGTCCACAACTCTCCCTACGAGCAGTATTTC.